Each of the 28 T cell receptor beta chains below was sequenced from the same sample in a study of T cell responses to AZD1222 COVID-19 vaccine. TCRdb keeps only in-frame clones here, not all; method: immunoSEQ multiplex PCR. The profile shows roughly 150,000 clones, about 91% of them singletons. The sequencing here drew on peripheral blood, taken on day 0 of MenACWY control vaccination. These receptors came from an adult in good health.

V usage is TRBV3-1 (or the pseudogene TRBV3-2) and J usage is TRBJ2-7; the D gene is possibly TRBD1 (10 bases). The ends were cut back, 8 bases at V and 3 bases at J, with 35 bases in the middle. This CDR3 is built from 20 residues. In germline, CDR1 is LGHDT, CDR2 YNNKEL (reference sequence). CDR3 bases: TGTGCCAGCGGAAGTGCCCCGGGACAGGGGCAGCGGGAGGAACTCTACGAGCAGTACTTC. Translated, it gives CASGSAPGQGQREELYEQYF.

On this clone itself: This same CDR3 is encoded by further DNA sequences in the sample. The chain employs TRBV12-5 and TRBJ2-3; D call uncertain. The CDR3 has 15 residues. From germline, CDR1 is LGHNT and CDR2 FRNRAP. V lost 0 bases to trimming and J lost 2 bases, with 9 bases between them. In DNA, the CDR3 is TGTGCTAGTGGTTTGGTCCTTGGGCCCACAGATACGCAGTATTTT. This gives the protein CASGLVLGPTDTQYF.

This sequence joins TRBV7-2 and TRBJ1-4; unclear D gene. Germline lookup yields CDR1 SGHTA and CDR2 FQGNSA. The V and J ends lost 1 base and 4 bases respectively, with 13 bases between them. The CDR3 runs to 16 residues. The CDR3 sequence: CASSLGRHRVNEKLFF. CDR3 coding DNA: TGTGCCAGCAGCTTAGGCAGGCACAGAGTTAATGAAAAACTGTTTTTT.

The table lists this clone with a count of one. The rearrangement uses TRBV10-3 and TRBJ1-5, with TRBD1 matching 10 bases. The CDR3 length is 18 residues. The germline V gene has CDR1 ENHRY and CDR2 SYGVKD. The junction had 13 bases not matched to a gene; V was cut back by 5 bases and J by 3 bases. CDR3 sequence reads: CAISRTGGGSGDNQPQHF. CDR3 DNA sequence: TGTGCCATCAGTAGGACAGGGGGAGGATCAGGAGACAATCAGCCCCAGCATTTT.

On this clone itself: A junction end diverges from the germline sequence, so it may reflect a read error. The genes are TRBV2 and TRBJ2-7; 9 bases align to TRBD1. Germline CDR1 and CDR2: SNHLY and FYNNEI. The CDR3 is made up of 16 amino acids. CDR3 in amino acids: CASTEATLGQGYEQYF. The CDR3 DNA is TGTGCCAGCACTGAAGCCACCCTGGGACAGGGCTACGAGCAGTACTTC.

The chain combines TRBV6-2 or TRBV6-3 with TRBJ1-2, with 8 positions matching TRBD1. The CDR3 totals 13 residues. Germline CDR1 reads MNHEY; CDR2 reads SVGEGT. The trim removed 4 bases at V and 3 bases at J, leaving 1 base unmatched. The CDR3: CASSSGGYYGYTF. CDR3 sequence (DNA): TGTGCCAGCAGTTCAGGGGGCTACTATGGCTACACCTTC.

The chain combines TRBV19 with TRBJ2-3; the D is unclear. CDR1 and CDR2 from the germline V gene are LNHDA and SQIVND (reference sequence). The CDR3 spans 13 residues. The V and J ends lost 5 bases and 6 bases respectively, with 12 bases between them. The CDR3 DNA reads as TGTGCCAGTAGTTCACCCATGGCGGATACGCAGTATTTT. Translated: CASSSPMADTQYF.

This rearrangement joins TRBV7-2 to TRBJ1-3; possibly TRBD1 for D (6 bases). The CDR3 length is 16 residues. Per germline, CDR1 SGHTA and CDR2 FQGNSA. Trimming pared 2 bases from V and 3 bases from J, leaving 14 bases between. CDR3 coding DNA: TGTGCCAGCAGCTTAATGCGGGGGCTAAGTGGAAACACCATATATTTT. Its protein is CASSLMRGLSGNTIYF. Full variable domain (missing parts from reference TRBV7-2 and TRBJ1-3): GAGVSQSPSNKVTEKGKDVELRCDPISGHTALYWYRQSLGQGLEFLIYFQGNSAPDKSGLPSDRFSAERTGGSVSTLTIQRTQQEDSAVYLCASSLMRGLSGNTIYFGEGSWLTVV.

This clone came up a few times. This chain uses TRBV7-9 with TRBJ2-3; D ambiguous. The CDR3 consists of 15 residues. The germline CDR1 and CDR2 sequences are SEHNR and FQNEAQ (reference sequence). With 2 bases removed from V and 0 bases from J, the gap between germline ends came to 9 bases. The CDR3 DNA reads TGTGCCAGCAGCTTACGGGCGGTGAGCACAGATACGCAGTATTTT. It is translated as CASSLRAVSTDTQYF.

This chain connects TRBV5-4 to TRBJ1-2; TRBD1 might be the D (6 bases). Germline V gene lookup returns CDR1 SGHNT and CDR2 YYREEE (reference sequence). V was shortened by 1 base and J by 4 bases, with 14 bases between the two germline ends. The CDR3 length is 15 residues. Here the CDR3 reads CASSLRSAGAYGYTF. CDR3 nucleotides: TGTGCCAGCAGCTTGCGCTCGGCGGGGGCCTATGGCTACACCTTC.

The CDR3: CASSVGAVGGTGELFF. CDR3 DNA: TGTGCCAGCAGCGTAGGGGCCGTGGGGGGTACCGGGGAGCTGTTTTTT. The rearrangement links TRBV9 to TRBJ2-2; maybe TRBD2 (6 bases). Per the germline V gene, CDR1 is SGDLS and CDR2 is YYNGEE. CDR3 length: 16 residues. The V gene lost 0 bases and the J gene lost 5 bases, with 14 bases spanning the gap.

This clone was seen only once. The chain is built from TRBV7-3 and TRBJ2-2; 8 nucleotides agree with TRBD2. With V trimmed by 6 bases and J by 0 bases, 3 bases remained unmatched. Germline assignment: CDR1 SGHTA and CDR2 FQGTGA. There are 15 residues in the CDR3. The CDR3 loop is CASRRGATNTGELFF. The CDR3 bases are TGTGCCAGCAGGCGGGGGGCTACGAACACCGGGGAGCTGTTTTTT.

The gene calls are TRBV2 and TRBJ1-5; D unresolved. V shed 2 bases and J shed 1 base, with 9 bases lying between them. The CDR3 is 15 amino acids. Germline V CDR1 and CDR2: SNHLY, FYNNEI. The CDR3 DNA reads TGTGCCAGCAGTGAACGGGATTTAAGCAATCAGCCCCAGCATTTT. This gives the protein CASSERDLSNQPQHF.

The CDR3 coding sequence is TGCAGCGTTTATATGACAGGGGGCACTGAAGCTTTCTTT. Protein: CSVYMTGGTEAFF. The chain combines TRBV29-1 with TRBJ1-1; 9 bases match TRBD1. Germline CDR1 is SQVTM and CDR2 is ANQGSEA. CDR3 length: 13 residues. V lost 5 bases and J lost 4; bases outside the gene matches: 5.

The genes are TRBV30 and TRBJ2-7; D is perhaps TRBD2 (5 bases). The V end lost 2 bases, the J end lost 3 bases, and 5 bases lay between the germline ends. Per germline, CDR1 GTSNPN and CDR2 SVGIG (reference sequence). This CDR3 is 11 amino acids long. CDR3 nucleotides: TGTGCCTGGAGTCGGGGCTACGAGCAGTACTTC. Translated, it gives CAWSRGYEQYF. Filled out from reference TRBV30 and TRBJ2-7, the complete variable domain reads SQTIHQWPATLVQPVGSPLSLECTVEGTSNPNLYWYRQAAGRGLQLLFYSVGIGQISSEVPQNLSASRPQDRQFILSSKKLLLSDSGFYLCAWSRGYEQYFGPGTRLTVT.

The chain carries TRBV27 and TRBJ2-7; D might be TRBD2 (5 bases). The CDR3 has 16 residues. Germline V CDR1 and CDR2: MNHEY, SMNVEV (reference sequence). Between the trimmed V and J ends, which lost 0 bases and 5 bases, there was a span of 17 bases. In DNA form, the CDR3 reads TGTGCCAGCAGTTTATCGCGGGCAGGTCGTAGGCACGAGCAGTACTTC. Translated: CASSLSRAGRRHEQYF.

The chain employs TRBV18 and TRBJ1-2; TRBD1 matches 8 bases. The CDR3 runs to 16 residues. Germline assignment: CDR1 KGHSH and CDR2 LQKENI. V dropped 3 bases and J dropped 4; count of bases not matched to a gene: 10. The CDR3 region is CASSPPQGAQGYGYTF. DNA of the CDR3: TGTGCCAGCTCACCGCCTCAGGGGGCGCAGGGCTATGGCTACACCTTC.

This chain joins TRBV30 and TRBJ2-1; D not resolved. The CDR3 covers 15 residues. V was pared by 2 bases and J by 0 bases, with 11 bases between. CDR1 and CDR2 (germline): GTSNPN, SVGIG (reference sequence). The CDR3 spells CAWSIPGGSYNEQFF. For the CDR3, the DNA is TGTGCCTGGAGTATCCCAGGTGGCTCCTACAATGAGCAGTTCTTC.

This clone has only a few counts. Additional DNA sequences in this sample encode the identical CDR3. The genes are TRBV7-9 and TRBJ1-5, with no clear D. The CDR3 sequence is 13 residues long. Germline V gene data show CDR1 as SEHNR and CDR2 as FQNEAQ (reference sequence). The V end lost 2 bases, the J end lost 4 bases, and 6 bases lay between the germline ends. Here the CDR3 DNA reads TGTGCCAGCAGCTTATCGGGGAATCAGCCCCAGCATTTT. Its protein product is CASSLSGNQPQHF.

V gene TRBV11-3 combines with J gene TRBJ2-3, with D perhaps TRBD1 or TRBD2 (5 bases each). V was trimmed by 4 bases and J by 4 bases, leaving 15 bases between them. The CDR3 has 15 amino acids. Germline CDR1 SGHNT, CDR2 YENEEA. CDR3 in amino acids: CASSSPGPSSDTQYF. Written as DNA, the CDR3 is TGTGCCAGCAGCTCCCCGGGACCGTCCTCAGATACGCAGTATTTT.

J is TRBJ2-1 and V is TRBV24-1; D possibly corresponds to TRBD2 (6 bases). This CDR3 is 15 amino acids long. Germline values: CDR1 KGHDR, CDR2 SFDVKD. Trimming took 5 bases from V and 7 from J, leaving 17 bases between them. The CDR3 loop is CATSAWGESRNEQFF. CDR3 DNA: TGTGCCACCAGTGCATGGGGGGAGAGTAGGAATGAGCAGTTCTTC.

The rearrangement joins TRBV9 to TRBJ1-2; perhaps TRBD1 as D (5 bases). CDR1 SGDLS and CDR2 YYNGEE come from the germline V gene. V gave up 4 bases and J gave up 7 bases, with 14 bases separating them. This CDR3 has 13 residues. This chain's CDR3 is CASSQVWGTGYTF. In DNA, the CDR3 is TGTGCCAGCAGCCAGGTGTGGGGGACTGGCTACACCTTC.

The chain is built from TRBV28 and TRBJ2-6; TRBD2 aligns across 7 bases. The CDR3 extends over 15 amino acids. The germline V gene encodes CDR1 MDHEN and CDR2 SYDVKM. V was clipped by 4 bases and J by 2 bases; unmatched bases: 2. For the CDR3, the DNA is TGTGCCAGCAGTTCCGGGAGGACTGGGGCCAACGTCCTGACTTTC. Its protein is CASSSGRTGANVLTF.

The chain recombines TRBV3-1 (or the pseudogene TRBV3-2) with TRBJ1-1; 9 bases map to TRBD1. Germline CDR1 and CDR2: LGHDT and YNNKEL (reference sequence). This CDR3 is built from 16 residues. J lost 3 bases, V lost 6 bases, and 11 bases had no gene match. CDR3 coding DNA: TGTGCCAGCAGGCCCAGGGACAGGGCCCTGGACACTGAAGCTTTCTTT. This codes for CASRPRDRALDTEAFF.

The V and J genes are TRBV5-1 and TRBJ1-6, with D unclear. V was trimmed by 0 bases and J by 10 bases, leaving 8 bases between them. The germline V gene has CDR1 SGHRS and CDR2 YFSETQ. The CDR3 has 13 amino acids. Here the CDR3 DNA reads TGCGCCAGCAGCTTGGGGGAGAAGTCACCCCTCCACTTT. This translates into CASSLGEKSPLHF.

The chain recombines TRBV20-1 with TRBJ1-5, with D possibly matching TRBD1 (5 bases). This CDR3 has 12 amino acids. V dropped 3 bases and J dropped 6 bases, with 9 bases sitting between them. CDR1 is DFQATT, CDR2 SNEGSKA, per germline (reference sequence). CDR3 DNA sequence: TGCAGTGCTAGTAAAGGGGTTCAGCCCCAGCATTTT. It specifies CSASKGVQPQHF.

This rearrangement joins TRBV27 to TRBJ2-7, with TRBD1 as a possible D gene (5 bases). Trimming stripped 0 bases from V and 3 bases from J, with 9 bases between. In germline, CDR1 is MNHEY, CDR2 SMNVEV (reference sequence). CDR3 length: 14 amino acids. CDR3 in amino acids: CASSLSSGFYEQYF. The CDR3 DNA follows: TGTGCCAGCAGTTTATCCTCAGGGTTCTACGAGCAGTACTTC.

The chain employs TRBV5-4 and TRBJ1-4, with 8 bases that match TRBD1. The CDR3 runs 15 residues. Trimming at V came to 2 bases and at J to 4 bases, leaving 4 bases not matched to a gene. Germline V gene data show CDR1 as SGHNT and CDR2 as YYREEE (reference sequence). CDR3 sequence: CASSFSGGGNEKLFF. CDR3 nucleotide sequence: TGTGCCAGCAGCTTTTCAGGGGGCGGTAATGAAAAACTGTTTTTT.